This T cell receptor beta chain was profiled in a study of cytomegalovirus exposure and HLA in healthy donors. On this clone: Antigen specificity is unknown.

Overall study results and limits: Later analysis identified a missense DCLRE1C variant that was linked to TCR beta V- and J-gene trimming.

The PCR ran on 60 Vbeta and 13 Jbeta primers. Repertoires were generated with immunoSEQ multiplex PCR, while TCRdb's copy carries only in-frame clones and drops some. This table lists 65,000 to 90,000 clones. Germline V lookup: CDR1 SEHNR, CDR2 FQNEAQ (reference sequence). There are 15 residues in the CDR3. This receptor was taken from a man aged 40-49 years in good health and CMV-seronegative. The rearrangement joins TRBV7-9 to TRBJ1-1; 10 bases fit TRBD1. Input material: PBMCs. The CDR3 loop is CVGRGTGVGDPEAFF. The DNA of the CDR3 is TGTGTAGGACGGGGGACAGGGGTTGGGGACCCTGAAGCTTTCTTT.